This passage covers 25 T cell receptor beta chains from one sample sequenced in a study of blood T cell repertoires in COVID-19. Sequencing was performed with immunoSEQ multiplex PCR; in TCRdb, only in-frame clones are kept and a portion is missing. The sample lists approximately 490,000 clones; roughly 87% were seen once. Sequenced: PBMCs or T cells enriched from blood (not recorded which). The receptors derive from a young woman who had recovered from COVID-19.

V usage is TRBV10-3 and J usage is TRBJ1-1; D perhaps matches TRBD1 (5 bases). The CDR3 contains 16 residues. V shed 4 bases and J shed 2 bases, with 17 bases lying between them. The germline V gene has CDR1 ENHRY and CDR2 SYGVKD. CDR3 in amino acids: CAISARGGVENTEAFF. In DNA form, the CDR3 reads TGTGCCATCAGTGCGCGAGGAGGGGTTGAAAACACTGAAGCTTTCTTT.

CDR3 sequence reads: CSASLGAGTGELFF. The DNA for the CDR3 is TGCAGTGCTAGTCTAGGGGCAGGGACCGGGGAGCTGTTTTTT. The chain uses TRBV20-1 and TRBJ2-2; TRBD1 might be the D (5 bases). Trimming pared 3 bases from V and 5 bases from J, leaving 13 bases between. Germline CDR1 reads DFQATT; CDR2 reads SNEGSKA (reference sequence). The CDR3 runs 14 residues.

DNA of the CDR3: TGTGCCAGCTCGGCAGACTTGAACACTGAAGCTTTCTTT. Protein product: CASSADLNTEAFF. The chain recombines TRBV6-4 with TRBJ1-1; no clear D. Germline CDR1 MRHNA, CDR2 SNTAGT. There are 13 residues in the CDR3. V dropped 8 bases and J dropped 0 bases, with 10 bases sitting between them.

This clone came up once. V gene TRBV6-2 or TRBV6-3 combines with J gene TRBJ1-2; 10 positions match TRBD1. After removal of 6 bases from V and 4 bases from J, the junction contained 2 bases not matched to a gene. The germline gives CDR1 MNHEY, CDR2 SVGEGT. This CDR3 has 13 residues. In DNA, the CDR3 is TGTGCCAGCAGCGGGACAGGGGCCTATGGCTACACCTTC. Protein: CASSGTGAYGYTF.

This clone was seen only a few times. The chain couples TRBV4-2 to TRBJ2-1; 8 nucleotides agree with TRBD1. V trimming: 8 bases; J trimming: 4 bases; junction bases outside the gene matches: 4. This CDR3 contains 13 residues. CDR1 and CDR2 from the germline V gene are LGHNA and YNFKEQ. The CDR3 sequence is CASGTGLYNEQFF. For the CDR3, the DNA is TGTGCCAGCGGGACAGGTTTGTACAATGAGCAGTTCTTC.

V is TRBV7-2 and J is TRBJ1-2, with D tentatively TRBD1 (5 bases). Trimming cost V 5 bases and J 5 bases, with 21 bases left between them. The germline V gene encodes CDR1 SGHTA and CDR2 FQGNSA. The CDR3 loop spans 16 amino acids. The CDR3 DNA follows: TGTGCCAGCAGCCTCTCCTGGACATGGGGTATTTATGGCTACACCTTC. Translation gives CASSLSWTWGIYGYTF. Variable domain in full (rest from reference TRBV7-2 and TRBJ1-2): GAGVSQSPSNKVTEKGKDVELRCDPISGHTALYWYRQSLGQGLEFLIYFQGNSAPDKSGLPSDRFSAERTGGSVSTLTIQRTQQEDSAVYLCASSLSWTWGIYGYTFGSGTRLTVV.

The chain uses TRBV28 and TRBJ1-2; D is unclear. The CDR3 has 14 amino acids. Trimming removed 3 bases at V and 8 bases at J, with 16 bases between. CDR1 and CDR2 (germline): MDHEN, SYDVKM. CDR3 amino acids: CASSFSDLRGGYTF. The CDR3 DNA follows: TGTGCCAGCAGTTTCTCAGATCTACGGGGAGGCTACACCTTC.

The chain is built from TRBV6-4 and TRBJ1-1; 9 nucleotides line up with TRBD1. The CDR3 consists of 16 residues. With 6 bases clipped from V and 0 bases from J, the junction kept 8 bases outside the gene matches. Germline assignment: CDR1 MRHNA and CDR2 SNTAGT. CDR3 sequence reads: CASSPGQGSMNTEAFF. The CDR3 coding sequence is TGTGCCAGCAGCCCCGGACAGGGGTCGATGAACACTGAAGCTTTCTTT.

About this clone: The same CDR3 can be traced to other DNA sequences in this sample. The rearrangement joins TRBV28 to TRBJ1-1; TRBD1 is a possible D gene (5 bases). Germline V gives CDR1 MDHEN, CDR2 SYDVKM. The CDR3 sequence is 11 residues long. The V and J ends lost 6 bases and 7 bases respectively, with 9 bases between them. The CDR3 DNA reads TGTGCCAGCAGCAAGACAGTTGAAGCTTTCTTT. Translation: CASSKTVEAFF.

The genes are TRBV9 and TRBJ2-3; 11 bases align to TRBD2. Trimming removed 0 bases from V and 4 bases from J; junction bases left unmatched: 4. Germline CDR1 SGDLS, CDR2 YYNGEE. CDR3 length equals 16 residues. DNA of the CDR3: TGTGCCAGCAGCGTAGGGACTAGCGGGCGAGCAGATACGCAGTATTTT. Its protein is CASSVGTSGRADTQYF.

The chain carries TRBV2 and TRBJ2-5; 11 bases are shared with TRBD1. There are 14 residues in the CDR3. Germline V gives CDR1 SNHLY, CDR2 FYNNEI. V lost 9 bases, J lost 5 bases, and 8 bases stayed unmatched. This chain's CDR3 is CASTRDRGYETQYF. In DNA, the CDR3 is TGTGCCAGTACTAGGGACAGGGGGTATGAGACCCAGTACTTC.

The chain combines TRBV5-6 with TRBJ2-7, with 7 bases fitting TRBD1. This CDR3 is built from 15 residues. The V segment lost 3 bases and the J segment 3 bases; nucleotides outside the gene matches: 9. CDR1 is SGHDT and CDR2 is YYEEEE in the germline V gene. Here the CDR3 DNA reads TGTGCCAGCAGCTCGCCCCGGGACAGCAACTACGAGCAGTACTTC. Translated: CASSSPRDSNYEQYF. Looking up the rest from reference TRBV5-6 and TRBJ2-7 gives the full variable domain: DAGVTQSPTHLIKTRGQQVTLRCSPKSGHDTVSWYQQALGQGPQFIFQYYEEEERQRGNFPDRFSGHQFPNYSSELNVNALLLGDSALYLCASSSPRDSNYEQYFGPGTRLTVT.

V gene TRBV9 combines with J gene TRBJ2-7; D unresolved. The V end was cut by 0 bases, the J end by 2 bases, with 15 bases between. Germline values: CDR1 SGDLS, CDR2 YYNGEE. This CDR3 spans 16 amino acids. The CDR3, as DNA: TGTGCCAGCAGCGTAGTCCTTTTACACGATACCTACGAGCAGTACTTC. It yields the protein CASSVVLLHDTYEQYF.

This sequence joins TRBV10-3 and TRBJ2-5; TRBD2 matches 8 bases. The germline V gene has CDR1 ENHRY and CDR2 SYGVKD. Losses at the gene ends were 3 bases for V and 0 bases for J; bases not matched to a gene: 3. The CDR3 consists of 15 residues. The DNA of the CDR3 is TGTGCCATCAGTGAAGGGCGGGGGGACCAAGAGACCCAGTACTTC. This gives the protein CAISEGRGDQETQYF.

This clone was observed at least ten times. This chain links TRBV28 with TRBJ1-1; tentative D call: TRBD1 (6 bases). The CDR3 length is 14 residues. Germline CDR1 reads MDHEN; CDR2 reads SYDVKM. Trimming shortened V by 10 bases and J by 7 bases, and 22 bases separated the two germline ends. CDR3 residues: CATSNTGRGIEAFF. DNA for the CDR3: TGTGCCACCTCTAATACAGGGAGGGGGATTGAAGCTTTCTTT.

This clone was recorded only once. The V and J genes are TRBV2 and TRBJ2-5; 8 nucleotides align to TRBD2. The CDR3 runs 14 residues. V lost 2 bases to trimming and J lost 3 bases; unmatched junction nucleotides: 2. The germline CDR1 and CDR2 sequences are SNHLY and FYNNEI. CDR3 DNA sequence: TGTGCCAGCAGTGAACAAGCGGGGGAAGAGACCCAGTACTTC. Protein: CASSEQAGEETQYF.

The chain employs TRBV5-1 and TRBJ2-7; tentative D call: TRBD1 (6 bases). From germline, CDR1 is SGHRS and CDR2 YFSETQ. The CDR3 runs 17 residues. Trimming pared 0 bases from V and 5 bases from J, leaving 21 bases between. CDR3 nucleotide sequence: TGCGCCAGCAGCTTGGGATTGGGGGCAGATCGCCGGGACGAGCAGTACTTC. It is translated as CASSLGLGADRRDEQYF. Drawing the rest from reference TRBV5-1 and TRBJ2-7, the complete variable domain is KAGVTQTPRYLIKTRGQQVTLSCSPISGHRSVSWYQQTPGQGLQFLFEYFSETQRNKGNFPGRFSGRQFSNSRSEMNVSTLELGDSALYLCASSLGLGADRRDEQYFGPGTRLTVT.

This chain joins TRBV15 and TRBJ1-1, with D possibly being TRBD1 (5 bases). Germline values: CDR1 LNHNV, CDR2 YYDKDF (reference sequence). V lost 4 bases to trimming and J lost 0 bases, with 12 bases between them. CDR3 length: 15 residues. The CDR3 region has the DNA TGTGCCACCAGCACTGGCGGGGGGATGAACACTGAAGCTTTCTTT. Translating gives CATSTGGGMNTEAFF.

This sequence joins TRBV20-1 and TRBJ1-3; no reliable D call. The CDR3 spans 11 residues. Trimming pared 7 bases from V and 4 bases from J, leaving 8 bases between. The V gene's germline CDR1 is DFQATT and CDR2 SNEGSKA (reference sequence). The CDR3 region has the DNA TGCAGTGTCTACGGGGGAAACACCATATATTTT. Its protein product is CSVYGGNTIYF.

The chain joins TRBV5-1 to TRBJ2-5; a weak D match, TRBD1 (6 bases). CDR3 size: 16 residues. Germline CDR1 reads SGHRS; CDR2 reads YFSETQ. V dropped 6 bases and J dropped 5 bases, with 23 bases sitting between them. The CDR3 is CASTPGNRAITETQYF. The CDR3 DNA reads TGCGCCAGCACCCCCGGTAACAGGGCAATAACGGAGACCCAGTACTTC.

The rearrangement joins TRBV12-5 to TRBJ2-3, with 12 nucleotides matching TRBD2. CDR3 length: 16 residues. Germline lookup yields CDR1 LGHNT and CDR2 FRNRAP. Trimming cost V 5 bases and J 6 bases; bases outside gene matches: 9. Written as DNA, the CDR3 is TGTGCTAGTGGTCCCCGTGCTAGCGGGGGGGCGGATACGCAGTATTTT. The encoded protein is CASGPRASGGADTQYF.

V and J are TRBV3-1 (or the pseudogene TRBV3-2) and TRBJ2-2; a weak D match, TRBD2 (5 bases). Germline V gene lookup returns CDR1 LGHDT and CDR2 YNNKEL (reference sequence). There are 15 residues in the CDR3. V was cut by 3 bases and J by 4 bases, with 12 bases left in between. The CDR3 DNA follows: TGTGCCAGCAGCCAGGACTGGACGGGCACCGGGGAGCTGTTTTTT. It translates to CASSQDWTGTGELFF.

The gene calls are TRBV12-3 or TRBV12-4 and TRBJ2-7, with a possible D match to TRBD1 (6 bases). CDR3 length: 11 residues. Trimming cost V 4 bases and J 9 bases, with 10 bases left between them. In DNA, the CDR3 is TGTGCCAGCAGTTCAGGGGAAAGGCAGTACTTC. As protein: CASSSGERQYF.

As regards this clone: This CDR3 is also generated by other DNA sequences in the sample. The V and J genes are TRBV19 and TRBJ1-3; a possible D gene is TRBD1 (6 bases). The length of the CDR3 is 15 residues. Germline V gene data show CDR1 as LNHDA and CDR2 as SQIVND (reference sequence). V was pared by 6 bases and J by 1 base, with 13 bases between. The CDR3: CASSSTGDSGNTIYF. CDR3 DNA: TGTGCCAGTAGCTCGACAGGAGATTCTGGAAACACCATATATTTT.

This clone appeared a single time. This chain connects TRBV5-1 to TRBJ1-1; D is undetermined. In germline, CDR1 is SGHRS, CDR2 YFSETQ. The CDR3 runs to 13 residues. V was shortened by 0 bases and J by 4 bases, with 7 bases between the two germline ends. The CDR3 DNA reads as TGCGCCAGCAGCTTGGCCTTCAGCACTGAAGCTTTCTTT. Its protein is CASSLAFSTEAFF.